The text below deals with one T cell receptor (beta chain). As yet, its antigen is unknown. Germline V gives CDR1 SGHRS, CDR2 YFSETQ. The CDR3 length is 15 residues. V shed 0 bases and J 7 bases; nucleotides not matched to a gene: 8. This specimen belongs to a study of cytomegalovirus exposure and HLA in healthy donors. Whole-study findings and limits: Both high specificity and high sensitivity reportedly marked the classifier's diagnosis of cytomegalovirus status. The presence/absence work took it that sequencing depth was about the same across donors. According to the study, approximately 150 TCR beta chains were cytomegalovirus-associated.

The PCR ran on 60 Vbeta and 13 Jbeta primers. Method: immunoSEQ multiplex PCR; TCRdb's copy keeps in-frame clones and lacks some. Here the sample spans 200,000 or so clones, approximately 78% being singletons. The source material was PBMCs. The chain recombines TRBV5-1 with TRBJ1-2; 8 bases are shared with TRBD1. This TCR derives from a woman aged 45-65 years in good health and CMV-seropositive. CDR3 amino acids: CASSLDAQGGIGYTF. For the CDR3, the DNA is TGCGCCAGCAGCTTGGATGCACAGGGGGGGATTGGCTACACCTTC.